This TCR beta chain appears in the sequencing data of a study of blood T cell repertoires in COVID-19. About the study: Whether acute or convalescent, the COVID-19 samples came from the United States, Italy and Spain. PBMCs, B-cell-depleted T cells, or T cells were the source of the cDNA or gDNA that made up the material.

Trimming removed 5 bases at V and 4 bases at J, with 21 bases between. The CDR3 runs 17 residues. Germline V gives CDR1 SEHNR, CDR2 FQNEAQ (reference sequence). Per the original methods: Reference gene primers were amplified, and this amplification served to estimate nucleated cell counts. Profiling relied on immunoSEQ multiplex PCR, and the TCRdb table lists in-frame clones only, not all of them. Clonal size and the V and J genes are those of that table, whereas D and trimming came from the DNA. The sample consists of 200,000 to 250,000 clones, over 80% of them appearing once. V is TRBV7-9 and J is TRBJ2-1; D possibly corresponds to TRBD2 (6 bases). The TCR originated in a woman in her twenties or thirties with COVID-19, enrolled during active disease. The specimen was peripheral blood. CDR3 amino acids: CASSPTPLGGGYNEQFF. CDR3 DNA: TGTGCCAGCAGCCCTACCCCCTTAGGAGGAGGGTACAATGAGCAGTTCTTC.